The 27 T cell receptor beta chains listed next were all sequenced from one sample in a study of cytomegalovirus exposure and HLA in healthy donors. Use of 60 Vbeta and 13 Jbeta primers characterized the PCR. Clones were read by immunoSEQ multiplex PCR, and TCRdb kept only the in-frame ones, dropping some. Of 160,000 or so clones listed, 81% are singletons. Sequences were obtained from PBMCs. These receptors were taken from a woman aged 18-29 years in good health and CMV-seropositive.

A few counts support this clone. CDR3 in amino acids: CASSLWTSGGDEQFF. The DNA for the CDR3 is TGTGCCAGCAGCTTGTGGACTAGCGGGGGTGATGAGCAGTTCTTC. V gene TRBV5-4 combines with J gene TRBJ2-1; 13 nucleotides agree with TRBD2. J lost 8 bases, V lost 1 base, and 3 bases had no gene match. Germline V gene lookup returns CDR1 SGHNT and CDR2 YYREEE (reference sequence). The CDR3 contains 15 residues. The full variable domain, in which reference TRBV5-4 and TRBJ2-1 provide the parts outside the CDR3, is ETGVTQSPTHLIKTRGQQVTLRCSSQSGHNTVSWYQQALGQGPQFIFQYYREEENGRGNFPPRFSGLQFPNYSSELNVNALELDDSALYLCASSLWTSGGDEQFFGPGTRLTVL.

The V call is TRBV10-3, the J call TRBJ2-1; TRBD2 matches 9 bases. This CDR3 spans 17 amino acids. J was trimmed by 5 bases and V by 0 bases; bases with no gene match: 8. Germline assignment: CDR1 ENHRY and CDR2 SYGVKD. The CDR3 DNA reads TGTGCCATCAGTGAGTCTAAGGCTAGCGGGGACCACAATGAGCAGTTCTTC. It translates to CAISESKASGDHNEQFF.

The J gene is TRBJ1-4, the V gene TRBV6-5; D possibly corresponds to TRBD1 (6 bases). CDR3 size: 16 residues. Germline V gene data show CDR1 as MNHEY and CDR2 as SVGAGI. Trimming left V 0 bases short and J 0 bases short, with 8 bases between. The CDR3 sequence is CASSYSGAATNEKLFF. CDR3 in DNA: TGTGCCAGCAGTTACTCGGGGGCAGCAACTAATGAAAAACTGTTTTTT.

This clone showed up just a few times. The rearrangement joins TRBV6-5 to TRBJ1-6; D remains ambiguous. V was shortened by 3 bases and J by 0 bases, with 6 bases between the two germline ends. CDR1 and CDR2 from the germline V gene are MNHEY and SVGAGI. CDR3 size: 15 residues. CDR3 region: CASSYSGSYNSPLHF. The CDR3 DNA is TGTGCCAGCAGTTATAGCGGCTCCTATAATTCACCCCTCCACTTT.

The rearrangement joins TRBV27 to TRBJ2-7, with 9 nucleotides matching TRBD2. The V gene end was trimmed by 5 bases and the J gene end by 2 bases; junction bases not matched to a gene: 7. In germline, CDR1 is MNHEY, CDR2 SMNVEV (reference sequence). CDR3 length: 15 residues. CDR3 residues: CASSLGGGGAYEQYF. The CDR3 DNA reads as TGTGCCAGCAGTCTGGGGGGCGGGGGGGCCTACGAGCAGTACTTC.

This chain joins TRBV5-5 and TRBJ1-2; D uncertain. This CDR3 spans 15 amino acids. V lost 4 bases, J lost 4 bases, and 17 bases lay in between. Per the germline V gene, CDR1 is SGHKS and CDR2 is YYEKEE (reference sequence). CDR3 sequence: CASSADPLGAYGYTF. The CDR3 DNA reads TGTGCCAGCAGCGCCGACCCTTTGGGAGCCTATGGCTACACCTTC.

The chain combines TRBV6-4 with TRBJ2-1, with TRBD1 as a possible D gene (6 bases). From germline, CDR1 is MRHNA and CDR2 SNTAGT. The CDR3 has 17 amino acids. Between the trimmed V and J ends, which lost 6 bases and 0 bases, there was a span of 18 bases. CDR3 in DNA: TGTGCCAGCAGGAGGTCGGCAGGGGATAGCTCCTACAATGAGCAGTTCTTC. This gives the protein CASRRSAGDSSYNEQFF.

The CDR3 sequence: CASSPDGAYEQYF. The CDR3 DNA is TGTGCCAGCAGTCCTGACGGAGCCTACGAGCAGTACTTC. The chain uses TRBV28 and TRBJ2-7; no definite D call. Trimming removed 5 bases at V and 2 bases at J, with 10 bases between. This CDR3 has 13 residues. Germline CDR1 and CDR2: MDHEN and SYDVKM.

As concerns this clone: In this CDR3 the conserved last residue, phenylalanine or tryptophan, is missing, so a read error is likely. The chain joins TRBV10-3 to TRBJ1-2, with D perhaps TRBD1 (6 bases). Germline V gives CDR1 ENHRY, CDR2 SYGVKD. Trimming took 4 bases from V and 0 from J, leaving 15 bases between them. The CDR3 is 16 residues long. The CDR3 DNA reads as TGTGCCATCAGTGGGAGGACAGAAGAAGCTAACTATGGCTACACCCTC. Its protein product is CAISGRTEEANYGYTL.

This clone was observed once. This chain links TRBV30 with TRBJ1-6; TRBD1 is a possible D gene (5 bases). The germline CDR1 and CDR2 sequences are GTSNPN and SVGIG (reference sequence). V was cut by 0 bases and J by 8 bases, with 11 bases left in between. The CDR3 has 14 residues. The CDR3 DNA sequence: TGTGCCTGGAGTGTACGGGGGAGGGATTCACCCCTCCACTTT. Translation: CAWSVRGRDSPLHF. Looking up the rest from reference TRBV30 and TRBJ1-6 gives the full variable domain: SQTIHQWPATLVQPVGSPLSLECTVEGTSNPNLYWYRQAAGRGLQLLFYSVGIGQISSEVPQNLSASRPQDRQFILSSKKLLLSDSGFYLCAWSVRGRDSPLHFGNGTRLTVT.

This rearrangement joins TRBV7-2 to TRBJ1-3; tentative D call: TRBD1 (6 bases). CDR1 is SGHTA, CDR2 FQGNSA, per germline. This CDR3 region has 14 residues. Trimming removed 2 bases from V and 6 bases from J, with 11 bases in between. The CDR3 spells CASSLYRAENTIYF. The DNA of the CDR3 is TGTGCCAGCAGCTTATACAGGGCGGAAAACACCATATATTTT. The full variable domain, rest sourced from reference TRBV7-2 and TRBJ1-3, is GAGVSQSPSNKVTEKGKDVELRCDPISGHTALYWYRQSLGQGLEFLIYFQGNSAPDKSGLPSDRFSAERTGGSVSTLTIQRTQQEDSAVYLCASSLYRAENTIYFGEGSWLTVV.

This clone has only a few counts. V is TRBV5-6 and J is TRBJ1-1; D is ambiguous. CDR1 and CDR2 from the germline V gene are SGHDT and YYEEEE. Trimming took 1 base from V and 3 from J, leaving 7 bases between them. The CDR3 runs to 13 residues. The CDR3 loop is CASSLPPDTEAFF. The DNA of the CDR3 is TGTGCCAGCAGCTTGCCGCCAGACACTGAAGCTTTCTTT.

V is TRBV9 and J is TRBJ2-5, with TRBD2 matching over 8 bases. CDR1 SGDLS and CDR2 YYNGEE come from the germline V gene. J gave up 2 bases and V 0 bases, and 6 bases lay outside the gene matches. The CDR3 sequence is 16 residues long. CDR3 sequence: CASSVESGGVQETQYF. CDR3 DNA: TGTGCCAGCAGCGTAGAATCCGGGGGGGTACAAGAGACCCAGTACTTC.

The CDR3 sequence: CASSLTRPATNEKLFF. In DNA, the CDR3 is TGTGCCAGCAGCTTAACCAGGCCTGCAACTAATGAAAAACTGTTTTTT. V is TRBV7-8 and J is TRBJ1-4, with unresolved D. This CDR3 is 16 amino acids long. The germline V gene has CDR1 SGHVS and CDR2 FQNEAQ. Deletions cut 2 bases from V and 0 bases from J, with 10 bases between.

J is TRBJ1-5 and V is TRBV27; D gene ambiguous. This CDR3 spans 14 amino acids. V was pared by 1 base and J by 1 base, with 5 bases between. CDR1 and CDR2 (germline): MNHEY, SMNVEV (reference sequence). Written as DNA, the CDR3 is TGTGCCAGCAGTTTATTTCCAAGCAATCAGCCCCAGCATTTT. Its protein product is CASSLFPSNQPQHF.

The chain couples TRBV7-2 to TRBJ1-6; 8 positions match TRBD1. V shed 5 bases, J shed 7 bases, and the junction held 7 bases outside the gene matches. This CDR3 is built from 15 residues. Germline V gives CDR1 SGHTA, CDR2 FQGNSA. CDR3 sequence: CASSQSDRENSPLHF. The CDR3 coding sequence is TGTGCCAGCAGCCAGTCGGACAGGGAAAATTCACCCCTCCACTTT. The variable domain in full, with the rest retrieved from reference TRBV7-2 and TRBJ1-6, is GAGVSQSPSNKVTEKGKDVELRCDPISGHTALYWYRQSLGQGLEFLIYFQGNSAPDKSGLPSDRFSAERTGGSVSTLTIQRTQQEDSAVYLCASSQSDRENSPLHFGNGTRLTVT.

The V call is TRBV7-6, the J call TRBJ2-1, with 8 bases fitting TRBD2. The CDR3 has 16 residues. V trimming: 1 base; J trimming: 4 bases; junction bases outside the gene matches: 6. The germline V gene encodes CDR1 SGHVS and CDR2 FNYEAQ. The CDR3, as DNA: TGTGCCAGCAGCTTAGATGTAGCGGGGACTTACAATGAGCAGTTCTTC. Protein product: CASSLDVAGTYNEQFF. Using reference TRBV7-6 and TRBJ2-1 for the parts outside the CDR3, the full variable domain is GAGVSQSPRYKVTKRGQDVALRCDPISGHVSLYWYRQALGQGPEFLTYFNYEAQQDKSGLPNDRFSAERPEGSISTLTIQRTEQRDSAMYRCASSLDVAGTYNEQFFGPGTRLTVL.

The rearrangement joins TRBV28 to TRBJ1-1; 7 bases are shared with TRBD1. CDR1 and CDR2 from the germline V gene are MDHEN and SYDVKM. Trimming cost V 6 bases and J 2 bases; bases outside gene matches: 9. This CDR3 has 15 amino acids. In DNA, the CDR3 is TGTGCCAGCAGCCGCCGAGACAGGGATAACACTGAAGCTTTCTTT. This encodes CASSRRDRDNTEAFF.

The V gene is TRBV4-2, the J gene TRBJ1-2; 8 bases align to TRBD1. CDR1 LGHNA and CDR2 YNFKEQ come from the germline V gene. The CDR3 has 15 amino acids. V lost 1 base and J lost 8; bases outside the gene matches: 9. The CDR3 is CASSQVGQGGKGYTF. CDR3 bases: TGTGCCAGCAGCCAAGTAGGACAGGGAGGTAAAGGCTACACCTTC.

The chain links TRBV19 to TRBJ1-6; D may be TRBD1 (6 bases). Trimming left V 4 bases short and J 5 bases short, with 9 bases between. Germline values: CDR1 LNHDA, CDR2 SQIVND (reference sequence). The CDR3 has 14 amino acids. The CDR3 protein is CASSRTANNSPLHF. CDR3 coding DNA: TGTGCCAGTAGTAGGACAGCTAATAATTCACCCCTCCACTTT.

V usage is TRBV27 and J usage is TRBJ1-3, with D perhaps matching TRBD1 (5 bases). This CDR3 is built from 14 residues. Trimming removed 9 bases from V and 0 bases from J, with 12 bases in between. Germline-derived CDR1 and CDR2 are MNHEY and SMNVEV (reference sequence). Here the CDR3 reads CASRDRYSGNTIYF. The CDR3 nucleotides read TGTGCCAGTAGAGACAGATACTCTGGAAACACCATATATTTT.

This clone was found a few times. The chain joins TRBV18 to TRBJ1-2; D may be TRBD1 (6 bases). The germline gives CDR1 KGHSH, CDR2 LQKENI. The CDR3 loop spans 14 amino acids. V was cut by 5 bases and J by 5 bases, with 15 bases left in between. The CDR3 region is CASSTAGESYGYTF. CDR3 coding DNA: TGTGCCAGCTCAACGGCAGGGGAATCTTATGGCTACACCTTC.

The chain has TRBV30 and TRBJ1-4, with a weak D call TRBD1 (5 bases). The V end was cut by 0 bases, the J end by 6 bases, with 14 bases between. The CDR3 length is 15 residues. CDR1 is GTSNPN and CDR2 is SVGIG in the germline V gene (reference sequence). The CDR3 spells CAWSVNAGGDEKLFF. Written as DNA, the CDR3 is TGTGCCTGGAGTGTAAATGCCGGGGGGGATGAAAAACTGTTTTTT.

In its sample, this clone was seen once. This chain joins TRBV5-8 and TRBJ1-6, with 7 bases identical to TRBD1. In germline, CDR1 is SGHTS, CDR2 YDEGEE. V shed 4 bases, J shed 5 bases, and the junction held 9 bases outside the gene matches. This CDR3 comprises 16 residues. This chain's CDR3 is CASSRLRGTDNSPLHF. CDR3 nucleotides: TGTGCCAGCAGCCGCCTCCGGGGGACAGATAATTCACCCCTCCACTTT.

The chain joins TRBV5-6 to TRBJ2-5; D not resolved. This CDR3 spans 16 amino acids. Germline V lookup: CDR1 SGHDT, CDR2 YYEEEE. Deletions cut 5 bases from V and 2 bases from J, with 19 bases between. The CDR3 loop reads CASRAITSPAQETQYF. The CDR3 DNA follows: TGTGCCAGCAGAGCTATTACTTCCCCCGCTCAAGAGACCCAGTACTTC.

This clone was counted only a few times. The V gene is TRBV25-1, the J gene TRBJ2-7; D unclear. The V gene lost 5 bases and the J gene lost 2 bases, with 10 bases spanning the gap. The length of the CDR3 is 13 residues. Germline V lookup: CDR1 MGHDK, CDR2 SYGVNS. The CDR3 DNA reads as TGTGCCAGCAGTCTACGTAATGCCTACGAGCAGTACTTC. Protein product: CASSLRNAYEQYF.

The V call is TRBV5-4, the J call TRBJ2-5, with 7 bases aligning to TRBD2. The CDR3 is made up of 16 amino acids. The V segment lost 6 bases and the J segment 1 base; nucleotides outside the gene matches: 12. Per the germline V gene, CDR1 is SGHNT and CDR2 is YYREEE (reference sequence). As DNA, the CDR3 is TGTGCCAGCACCCCCCGCCGGCTAGCGGCCCAAGAGACCCAGTACTTC. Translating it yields CASTPRRLAAQETQYF.